The TCR beta chain described here comes from a study of T cell responses to AZD1222 COVID-19 vaccine. The V gene's germline CDR1 is SNHLY and CDR2 FYNNEI. This CDR3 comprises 16 residues. V lost 4 bases and J 2 bases, leaving 14 bases between the germline ends. This table comes from immunoSEQ multiplex PCR, and its TCRdb copy is limited to in-frame clones, with some not included. The data contain 90,000 to 150,000 clones, more than 75% of them singletons. Whole-study results and caveats: Donor demographics were predominantly white British with a female majority; clonal diversity may be underestimated.

Comment on this clone: Its target is not known.

Sequenced here: peripheral blood, sampled on day 0 of AZD1222 vaccination. V and J are TRBV2 and TRBJ1-4; TRBD1 might be the D (5 bases). The receptor was isolated from an adult in good health. In nucleotides, the CDR3 is TGTGCCAGCAGTGTCGTCAGGGTGGTGACTAATGAAAAACTGTTTTTT. Its protein is CASSVVRVVTNEKLFF.